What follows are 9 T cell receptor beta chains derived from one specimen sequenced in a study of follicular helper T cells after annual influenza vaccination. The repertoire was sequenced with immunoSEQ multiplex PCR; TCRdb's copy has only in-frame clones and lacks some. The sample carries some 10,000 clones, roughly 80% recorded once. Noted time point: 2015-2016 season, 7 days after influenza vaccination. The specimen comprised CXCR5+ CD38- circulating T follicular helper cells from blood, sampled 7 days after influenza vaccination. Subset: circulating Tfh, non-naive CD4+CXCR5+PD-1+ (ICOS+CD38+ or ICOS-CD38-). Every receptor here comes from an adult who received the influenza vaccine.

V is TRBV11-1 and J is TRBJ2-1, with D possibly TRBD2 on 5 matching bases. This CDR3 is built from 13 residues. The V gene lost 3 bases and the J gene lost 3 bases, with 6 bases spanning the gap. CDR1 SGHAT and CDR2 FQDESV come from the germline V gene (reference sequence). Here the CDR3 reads CASSFGIYNEQFF. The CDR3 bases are TGTGCCAGCAGCTTCGGGATCTACAATGAGCAGTTCTTC.

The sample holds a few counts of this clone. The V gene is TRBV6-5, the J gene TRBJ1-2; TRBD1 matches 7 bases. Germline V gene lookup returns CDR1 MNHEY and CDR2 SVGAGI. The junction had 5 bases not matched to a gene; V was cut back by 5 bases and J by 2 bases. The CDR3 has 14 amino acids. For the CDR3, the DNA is TGTGCCAGCAGTCGGACAGGAGGAAACTATGGCTACACCTTC. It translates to CASSRTGGNYGYTF.

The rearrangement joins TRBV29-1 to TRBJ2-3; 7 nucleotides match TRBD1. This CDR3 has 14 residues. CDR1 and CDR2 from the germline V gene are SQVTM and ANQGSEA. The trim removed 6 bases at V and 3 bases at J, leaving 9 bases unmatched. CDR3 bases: TGCAGCGTCCGACAGGGTTATGTAACAGATACGCAGTATTTT. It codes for CSVRQGYVTDTQYF.

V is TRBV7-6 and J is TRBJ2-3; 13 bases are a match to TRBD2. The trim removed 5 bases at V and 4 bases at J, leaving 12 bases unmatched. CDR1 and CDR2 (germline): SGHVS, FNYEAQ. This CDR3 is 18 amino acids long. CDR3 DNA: TGTGCCAGCAGCCGAGGTGCCGGGACTAGCGGGGTCGCAGATACGCAGTATTTT. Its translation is CASSRGAGTSGVADTQYF.

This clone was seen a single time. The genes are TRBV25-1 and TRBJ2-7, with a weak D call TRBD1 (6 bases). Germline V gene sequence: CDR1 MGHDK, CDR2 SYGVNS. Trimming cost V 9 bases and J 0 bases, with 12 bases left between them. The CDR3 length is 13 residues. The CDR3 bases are TGTGCCAGTCTAAGGGACAACTCCTACGAGCAGTACTTC. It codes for CASLRDNSYEQYF.

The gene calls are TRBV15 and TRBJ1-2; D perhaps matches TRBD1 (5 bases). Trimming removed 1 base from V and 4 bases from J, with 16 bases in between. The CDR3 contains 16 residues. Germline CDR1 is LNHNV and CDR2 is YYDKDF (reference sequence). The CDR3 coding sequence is TGTGCCACCAGCAGAGGGGACCCCTCGGGCGTCTATGGCTACACCTTC. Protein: CATSRGDPSGVYGYTF.

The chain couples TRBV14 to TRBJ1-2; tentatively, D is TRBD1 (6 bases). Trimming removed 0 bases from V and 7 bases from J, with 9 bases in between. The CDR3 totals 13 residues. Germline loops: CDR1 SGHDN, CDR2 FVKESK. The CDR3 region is CASSQESGVGYTF. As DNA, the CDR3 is TGTGCCAGCAGCCAAGAATCAGGGGTTGGCTACACCTTC.

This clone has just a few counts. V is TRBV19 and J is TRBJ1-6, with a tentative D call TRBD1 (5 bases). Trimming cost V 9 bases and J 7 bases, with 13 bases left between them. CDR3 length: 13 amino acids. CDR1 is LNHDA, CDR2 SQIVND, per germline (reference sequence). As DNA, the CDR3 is TGTGCCAGCCGGGACTTACAGAATTCACCCCTCCACTTT. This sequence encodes CASRDLQNSPLHF.

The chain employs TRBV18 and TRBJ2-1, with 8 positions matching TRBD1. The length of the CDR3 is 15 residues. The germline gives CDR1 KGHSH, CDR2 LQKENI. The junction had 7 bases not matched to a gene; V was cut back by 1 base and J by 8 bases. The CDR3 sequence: CASSPLAQGDDEQFF. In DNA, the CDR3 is TGTGCCAGCTCACCACTTGCACAGGGGGACGATGAGCAGTTCTTC.